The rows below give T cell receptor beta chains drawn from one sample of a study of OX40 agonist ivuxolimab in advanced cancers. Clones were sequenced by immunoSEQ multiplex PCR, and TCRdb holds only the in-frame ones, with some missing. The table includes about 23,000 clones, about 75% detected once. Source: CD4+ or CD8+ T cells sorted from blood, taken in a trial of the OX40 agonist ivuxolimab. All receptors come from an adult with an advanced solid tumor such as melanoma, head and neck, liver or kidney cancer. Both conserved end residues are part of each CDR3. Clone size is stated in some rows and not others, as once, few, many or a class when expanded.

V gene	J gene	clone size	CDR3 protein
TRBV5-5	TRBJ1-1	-	CASSWGVNTEAFF
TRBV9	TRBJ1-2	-	CASSPSTGSYGYTF
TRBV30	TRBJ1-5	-	CAWAGQGASNQPQHF
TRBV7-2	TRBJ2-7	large	CASSLRLVEQYF
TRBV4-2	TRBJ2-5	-	CASSQDWQGVGTQYF
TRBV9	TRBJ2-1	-	CASSASPPIAGYNEQFF
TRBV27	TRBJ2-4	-	CASRRPGPRNIQYF
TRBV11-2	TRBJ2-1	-	CASSREDYSYNEQFF
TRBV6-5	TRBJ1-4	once	CASSKRWTDNEKLFF
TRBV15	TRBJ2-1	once	CATSRGGTGKGEQFF
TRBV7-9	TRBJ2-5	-	CASSTDSRLVDF
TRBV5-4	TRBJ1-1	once	CASSPRTGTPEAFF
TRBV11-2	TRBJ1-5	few	CASSLGQSQPQHF
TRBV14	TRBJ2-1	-	CASSRRQPQFDEQFF